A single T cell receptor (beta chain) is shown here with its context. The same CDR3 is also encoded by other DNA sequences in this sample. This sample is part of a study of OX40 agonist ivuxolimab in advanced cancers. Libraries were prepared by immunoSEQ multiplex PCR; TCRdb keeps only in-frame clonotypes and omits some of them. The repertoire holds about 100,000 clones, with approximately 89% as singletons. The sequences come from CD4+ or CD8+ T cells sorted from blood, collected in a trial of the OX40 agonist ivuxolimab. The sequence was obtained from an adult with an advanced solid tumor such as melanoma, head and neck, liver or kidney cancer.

CDR3 loop: CASSFGQGTYEQYF. The DNA of the CDR3 is TGCGCCAGCAGCTTCGGACAGGGAACCTACGAGCAGTACTTC. The chain recombines TRBV5-1 with TRBJ2-7; 8 bases are shared with TRBD1. The germline V gene encodes CDR1 SGHRS and CDR2 YFSETQ. The CDR3 length is 14 residues. J lost 2 bases, V lost 2 bases, and 3 bases had no gene match.